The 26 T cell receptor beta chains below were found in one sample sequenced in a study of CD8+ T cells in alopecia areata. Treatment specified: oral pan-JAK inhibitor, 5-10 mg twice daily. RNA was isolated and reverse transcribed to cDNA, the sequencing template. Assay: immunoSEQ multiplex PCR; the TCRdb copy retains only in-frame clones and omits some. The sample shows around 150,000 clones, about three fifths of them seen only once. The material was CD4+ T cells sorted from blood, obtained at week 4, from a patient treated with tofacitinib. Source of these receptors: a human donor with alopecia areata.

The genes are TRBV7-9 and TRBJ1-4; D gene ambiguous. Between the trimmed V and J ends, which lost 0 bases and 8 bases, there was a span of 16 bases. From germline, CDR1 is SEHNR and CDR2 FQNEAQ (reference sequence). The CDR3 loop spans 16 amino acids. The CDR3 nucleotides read TGTGCCAGCAGCTTAGCCCCTACGGGGTACGTCGAAAAACTGTTTTTT. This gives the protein CASSLAPTGYVEKLFF.

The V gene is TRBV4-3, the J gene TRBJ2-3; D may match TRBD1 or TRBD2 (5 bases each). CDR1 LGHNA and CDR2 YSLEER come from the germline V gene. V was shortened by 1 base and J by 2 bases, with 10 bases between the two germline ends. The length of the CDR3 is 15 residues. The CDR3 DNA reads TGCGCCAGCAGCCAAGTCGTGGGGACCACAGATACGCAGTATTTT. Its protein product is CASSQVVGTTDTQYF.

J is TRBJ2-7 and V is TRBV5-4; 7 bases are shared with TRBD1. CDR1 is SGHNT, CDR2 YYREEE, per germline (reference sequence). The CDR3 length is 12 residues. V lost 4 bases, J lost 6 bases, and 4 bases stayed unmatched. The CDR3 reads CASSRDRTEQYF. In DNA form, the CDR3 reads TGTGCCAGCAGCCGGGACAGAACCGAGCAGTACTTC.

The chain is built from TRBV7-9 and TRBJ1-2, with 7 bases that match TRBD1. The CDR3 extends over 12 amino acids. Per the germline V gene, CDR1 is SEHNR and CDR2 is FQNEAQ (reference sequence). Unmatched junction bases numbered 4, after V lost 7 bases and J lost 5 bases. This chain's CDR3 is CASTQGDYGYTF. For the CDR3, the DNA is TGTGCCAGCACCCAGGGGGATTATGGCTACACCTTC.

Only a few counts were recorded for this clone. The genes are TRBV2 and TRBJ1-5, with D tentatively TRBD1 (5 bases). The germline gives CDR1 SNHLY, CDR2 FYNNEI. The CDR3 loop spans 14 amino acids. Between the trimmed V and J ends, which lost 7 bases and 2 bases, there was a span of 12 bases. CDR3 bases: TGTGCCAGCACCCTGGGGCAGGGCAATCAGCCCCAGCATTTT. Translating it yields CASTLGQGNQPQHF.

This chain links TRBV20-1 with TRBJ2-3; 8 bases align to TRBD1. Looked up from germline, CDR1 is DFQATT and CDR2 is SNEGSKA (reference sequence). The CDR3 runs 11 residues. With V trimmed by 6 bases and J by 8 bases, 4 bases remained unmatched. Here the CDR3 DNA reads TGCAGTGCCGAGGGACAGGCTACGCAGTATTTT. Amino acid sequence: CSAEGQATQYF.

This CDR3 reads CAWSVRGGQPQHF. In nucleotides, the CDR3 is TGTGCCTGGAGTGTACGGGGGGGTCAGCCCCAGCATTTT. The chain employs TRBV30 and TRBJ1-5; tentatively, D is TRBD1 (5 bases). Germline V gene data show CDR1 as GTSNPN and CDR2 as SVGIG (reference sequence). V was cut by 0 bases and J by 6 bases, with 9 bases left in between. The CDR3 has 13 residues.

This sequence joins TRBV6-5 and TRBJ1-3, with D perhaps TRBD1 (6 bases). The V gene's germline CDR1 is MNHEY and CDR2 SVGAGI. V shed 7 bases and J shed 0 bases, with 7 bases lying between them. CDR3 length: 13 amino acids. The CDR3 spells CASKDSSGNTIYF. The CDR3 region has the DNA TGTGCCAGCAAGGACAGCTCTGGAAACACCATATATTTT.

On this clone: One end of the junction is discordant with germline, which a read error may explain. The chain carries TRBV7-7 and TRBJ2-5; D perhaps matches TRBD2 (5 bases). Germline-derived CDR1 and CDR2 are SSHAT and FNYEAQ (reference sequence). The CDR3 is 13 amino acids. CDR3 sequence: CASTPGVAETQYF. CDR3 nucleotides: TGTGCTAGCACTCCCGGGGTTGCTGAGACCCAGTACTTC.

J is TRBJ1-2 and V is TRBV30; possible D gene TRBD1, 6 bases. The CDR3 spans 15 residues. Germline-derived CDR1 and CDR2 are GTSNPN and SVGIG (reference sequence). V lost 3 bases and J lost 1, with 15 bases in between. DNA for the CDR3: TGTGCCTGGAGGTTGTGGCAGGGACATAACTATGGCTACACCTTC. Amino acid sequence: CAWRLWQGHNYGYTF.

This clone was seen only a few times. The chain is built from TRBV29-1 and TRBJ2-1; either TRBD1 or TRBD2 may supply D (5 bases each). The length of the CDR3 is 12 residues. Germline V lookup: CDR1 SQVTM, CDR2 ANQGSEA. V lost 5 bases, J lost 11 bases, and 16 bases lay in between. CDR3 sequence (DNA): TGCAGCGTTAAGGTCGGGGCGGAGCAGCAGTTCTTC. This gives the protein CSVKVGAEQQFF.

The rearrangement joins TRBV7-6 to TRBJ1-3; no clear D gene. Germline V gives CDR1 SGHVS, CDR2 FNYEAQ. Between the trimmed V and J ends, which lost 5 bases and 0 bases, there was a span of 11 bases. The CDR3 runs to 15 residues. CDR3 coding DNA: TGTGCCAGCAGCCCCGCGACGAGCTCTGGAAACACCATATATTTT. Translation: CASSPATSSGNTIYF.

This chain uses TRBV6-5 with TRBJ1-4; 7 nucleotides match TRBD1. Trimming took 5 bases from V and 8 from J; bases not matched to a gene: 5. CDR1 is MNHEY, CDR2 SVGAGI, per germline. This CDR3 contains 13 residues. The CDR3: CASSDRVGEKLFF. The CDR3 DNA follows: TGTGCCAGCAGTGACAGGGTGGGCGAAAAACTGTTTTTT.

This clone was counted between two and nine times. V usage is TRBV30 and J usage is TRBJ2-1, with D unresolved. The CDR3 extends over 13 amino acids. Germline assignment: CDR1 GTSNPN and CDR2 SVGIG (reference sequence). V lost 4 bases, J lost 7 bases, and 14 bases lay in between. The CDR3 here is CAWTGSSRNEQFF. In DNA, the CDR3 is TGTGCCTGGACCGGGTCGAGTCGGAATGAGCAGTTCTTC.

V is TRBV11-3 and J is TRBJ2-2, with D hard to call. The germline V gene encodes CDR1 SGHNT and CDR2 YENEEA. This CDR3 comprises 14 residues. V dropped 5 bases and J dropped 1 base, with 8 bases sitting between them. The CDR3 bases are TGTGCCAGCAGCCCCGTGCGGAACACCGGGGAGCTGTTTTTT. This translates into CASSPVRNTGELFF.

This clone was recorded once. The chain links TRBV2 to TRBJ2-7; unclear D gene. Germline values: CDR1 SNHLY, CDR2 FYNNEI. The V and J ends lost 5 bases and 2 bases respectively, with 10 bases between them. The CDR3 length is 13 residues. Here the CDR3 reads CASSIPLTYEQYF. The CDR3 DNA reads TGTGCCAGCAGTATACCTTTAACCTACGAGCAGTACTTC.

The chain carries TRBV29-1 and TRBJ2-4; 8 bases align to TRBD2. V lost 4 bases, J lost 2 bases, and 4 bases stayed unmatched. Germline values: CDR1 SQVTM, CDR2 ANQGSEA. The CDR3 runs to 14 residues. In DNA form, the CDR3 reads TGCAGCGTTGTGCTAGCGGGCCCCAAAAACATTCAGTACTTC. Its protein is CSVVLAGPKNIQYF.

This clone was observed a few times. This chain's CDR3 is CASSFRTGYGYTF. The DNA for the CDR3 is TGTGCCAGCAGTTTTCGGACAGGCTACGGCTACACCTTC. The V call is TRBV27, the J call TRBJ1-2; TRBD1 aligns across 7 bases. CDR3 length equals 13 residues. V was clipped by 3 bases and J by 8 bases; unmatched bases: 6. The V gene's germline CDR1 is MNHEY and CDR2 SMNVEV (reference sequence).

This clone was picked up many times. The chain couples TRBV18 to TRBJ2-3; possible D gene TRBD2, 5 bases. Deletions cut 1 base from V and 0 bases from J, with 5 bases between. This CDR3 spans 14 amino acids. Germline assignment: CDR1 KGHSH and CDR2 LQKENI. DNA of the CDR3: TGTGCCAGCTCACCACGGACTAGCACAGATACGCAGTATTTT. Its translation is CASSPRTSTDTQYF.

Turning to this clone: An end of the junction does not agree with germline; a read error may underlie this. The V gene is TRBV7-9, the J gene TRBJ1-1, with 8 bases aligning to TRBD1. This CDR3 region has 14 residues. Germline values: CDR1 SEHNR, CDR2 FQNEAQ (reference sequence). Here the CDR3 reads CAISVGQANTEAFF. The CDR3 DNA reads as TGTGCCATCAGCGTGGGACAGGCGAACACTGAAGCTTTCTTT. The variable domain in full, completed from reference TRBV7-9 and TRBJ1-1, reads DTGVSQNPRHKITKRGQNVTFRCDPISEHNRLYWYRQTLGQGPEFLTYFQNEAQLEKSRLLSDRFSAERPKGSFSTLEIQRTEQGDSAMYLCAISVGQANTEAFFGQGTRLTVV.

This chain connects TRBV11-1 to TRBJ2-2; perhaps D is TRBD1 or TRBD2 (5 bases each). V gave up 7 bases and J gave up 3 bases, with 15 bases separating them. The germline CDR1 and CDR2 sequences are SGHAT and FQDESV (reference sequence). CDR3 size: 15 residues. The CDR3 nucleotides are TGTGCCAGCACTAGAGGCCAGGGAGACACCGGGGAGCTGTTTTTT. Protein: CASTRGQGDTGELFF.

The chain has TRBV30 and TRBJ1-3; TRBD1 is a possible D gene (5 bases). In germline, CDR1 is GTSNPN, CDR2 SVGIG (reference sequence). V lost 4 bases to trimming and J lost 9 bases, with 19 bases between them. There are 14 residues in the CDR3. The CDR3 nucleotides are TGTGCCTGGACGGGCCAGGGAGCTTCTCTCACCATATATTTT. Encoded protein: CAWTGQGASLTIYF. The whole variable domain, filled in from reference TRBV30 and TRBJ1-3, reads SQTIHQWPATLVQPVGSPLSLECTVEGTSNPNLYWYRQAAGRGLQLLFYSVGIGQISSEVPQNLSASRPQDRQFILSSKKLLLSDSGFYLCAWTGQGASLTIYFGEGSWLTVV.

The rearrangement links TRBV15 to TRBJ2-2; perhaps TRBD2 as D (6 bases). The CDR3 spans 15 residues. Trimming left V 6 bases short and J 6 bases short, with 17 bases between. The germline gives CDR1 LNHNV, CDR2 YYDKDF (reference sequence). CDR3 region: CATSPRGSGAGELFF. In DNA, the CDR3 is TGTGCCACCAGTCCGCGGGGATCCGGGGCCGGGGAGCTGTTTTTT.

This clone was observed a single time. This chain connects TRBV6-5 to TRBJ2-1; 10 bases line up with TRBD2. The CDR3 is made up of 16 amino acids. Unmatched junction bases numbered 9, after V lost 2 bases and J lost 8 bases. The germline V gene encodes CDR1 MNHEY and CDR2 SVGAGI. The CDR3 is CASSYQPSGGMDEQFF. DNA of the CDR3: TGTGCCAGCAGTTACCAGCCTAGCGGGGGCATGGATGAGCAGTTCTTC.

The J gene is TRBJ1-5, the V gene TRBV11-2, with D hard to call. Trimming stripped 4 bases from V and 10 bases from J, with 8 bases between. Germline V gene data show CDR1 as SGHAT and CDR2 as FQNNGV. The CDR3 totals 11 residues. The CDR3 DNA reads TGTGCCAGCAGCTCGGGCCCCCCCCAGCATTTT. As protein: CASSSGPPQHF.

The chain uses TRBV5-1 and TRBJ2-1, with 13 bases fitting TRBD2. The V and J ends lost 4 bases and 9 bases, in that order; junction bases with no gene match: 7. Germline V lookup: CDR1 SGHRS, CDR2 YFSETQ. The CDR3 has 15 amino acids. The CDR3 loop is CASSPGLAGETEQFF. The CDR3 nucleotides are TGCGCCAGCAGCCCCGGACTAGCGGGGGAAACTGAGCAGTTCTTC.